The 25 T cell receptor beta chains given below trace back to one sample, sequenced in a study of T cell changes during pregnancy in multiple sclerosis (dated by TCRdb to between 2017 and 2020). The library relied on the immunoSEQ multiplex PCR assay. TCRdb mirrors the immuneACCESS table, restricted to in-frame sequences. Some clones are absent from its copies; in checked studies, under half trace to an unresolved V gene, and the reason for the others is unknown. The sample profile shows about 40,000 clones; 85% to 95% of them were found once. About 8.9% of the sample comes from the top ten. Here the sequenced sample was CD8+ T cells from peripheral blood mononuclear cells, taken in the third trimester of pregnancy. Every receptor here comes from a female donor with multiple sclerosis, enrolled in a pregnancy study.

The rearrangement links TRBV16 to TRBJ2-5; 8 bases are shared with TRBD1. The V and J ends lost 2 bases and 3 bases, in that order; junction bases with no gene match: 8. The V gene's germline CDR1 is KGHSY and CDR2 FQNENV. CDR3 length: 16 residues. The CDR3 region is CASSQTVDRGEETQYF. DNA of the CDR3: TGTGCCAGCAGCCAAACGGTTGACAGGGGAGAAGAGACCCAGTACTTC.

The CDR3 DNA reads TGTGCCAGCAGCCAGCCGGGACAGGCTGACAATGAGCAGTTCTTC. Protein product: CASSQPGQADNEQFF. The chain carries TRBV5-6 and TRBJ2-1; 8 nucleotides match TRBD1. Germline V gives CDR1 SGHDT, CDR2 YYEEEE. The CDR3 has 15 amino acids. J was trimmed by 5 bases and V by 4 bases; bases with no gene match: 8.

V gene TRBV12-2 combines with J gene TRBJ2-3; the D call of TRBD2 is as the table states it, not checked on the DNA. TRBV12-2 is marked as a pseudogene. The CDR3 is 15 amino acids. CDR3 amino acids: CASRLVPPSTDTQYF. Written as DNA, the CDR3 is TGTGCAAGTCGCTTAGTCCCTCCTAGCACAGATACGCAGTATTTT.

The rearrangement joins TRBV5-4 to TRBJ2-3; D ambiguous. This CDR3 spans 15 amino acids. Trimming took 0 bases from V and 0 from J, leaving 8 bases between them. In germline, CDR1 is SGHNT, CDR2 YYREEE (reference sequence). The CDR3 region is CASSLDRASTDTQYF. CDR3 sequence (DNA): TGTGCCAGCAGCTTGGATCGCGCCAGCACAGATACGCAGTATTTT.

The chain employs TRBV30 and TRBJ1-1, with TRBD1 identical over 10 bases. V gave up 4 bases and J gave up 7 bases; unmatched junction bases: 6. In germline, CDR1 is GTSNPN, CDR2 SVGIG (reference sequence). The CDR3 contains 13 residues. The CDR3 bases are TGTGCCTGGACCGGGACAGGGGAATTTGAAGCTTTCTTT. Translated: CAWTGTGEFEAFF.

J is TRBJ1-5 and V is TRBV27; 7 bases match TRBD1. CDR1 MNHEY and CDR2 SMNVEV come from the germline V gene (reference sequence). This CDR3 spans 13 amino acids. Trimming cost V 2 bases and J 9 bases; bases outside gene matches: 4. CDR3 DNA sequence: TGTGCCAGCAGTTTAGCAGGGGGGAGGCCCCAGCATTTT. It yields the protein CASSLAGGRPQHF.

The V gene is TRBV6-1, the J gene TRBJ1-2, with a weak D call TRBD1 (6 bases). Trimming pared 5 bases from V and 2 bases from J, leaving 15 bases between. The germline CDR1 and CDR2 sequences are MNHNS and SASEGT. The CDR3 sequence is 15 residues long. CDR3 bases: TGTGCCAGCAGTAACAGGGTACCTCACAACTATGGCTACACCTTC. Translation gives CASSNRVPHNYGYTF.

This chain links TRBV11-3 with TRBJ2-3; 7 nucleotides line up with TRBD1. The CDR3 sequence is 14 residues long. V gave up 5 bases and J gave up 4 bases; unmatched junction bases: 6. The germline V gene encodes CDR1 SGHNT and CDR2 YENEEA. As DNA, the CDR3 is TGTGCCAGCAGCCACCTACAGGGGCCAGATACGCAGTATTTT. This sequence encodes CASSHLQGPDTQYF.

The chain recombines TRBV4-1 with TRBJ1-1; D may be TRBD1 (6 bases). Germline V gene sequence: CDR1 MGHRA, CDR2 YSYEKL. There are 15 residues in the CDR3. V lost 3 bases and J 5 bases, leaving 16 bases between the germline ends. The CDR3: CASSHTGGLGTEAFF. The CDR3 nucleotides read TGCGCCAGCAGCCATACGGGGGGGCTGGGGACTGAAGCTTTCTTT.

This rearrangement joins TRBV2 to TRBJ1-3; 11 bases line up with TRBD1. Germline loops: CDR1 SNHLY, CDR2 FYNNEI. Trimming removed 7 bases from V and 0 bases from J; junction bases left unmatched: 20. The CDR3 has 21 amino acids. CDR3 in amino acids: CASKLRPGQGERSFSGNTIYF. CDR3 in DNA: TGTGCCAGCAAACTAAGACCGGGACAGGGGGAAAGATCCTTCTCTGGAAACACCATATATTTT.

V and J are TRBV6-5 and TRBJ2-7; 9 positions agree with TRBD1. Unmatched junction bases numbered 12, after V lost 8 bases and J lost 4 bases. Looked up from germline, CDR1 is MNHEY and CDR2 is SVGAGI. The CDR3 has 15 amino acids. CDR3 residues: CASRTGGQGIYEQYF. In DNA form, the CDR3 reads TGTGCCAGCCGTACCGGGGGACAGGGAATTTACGAGCAGTACTTC.

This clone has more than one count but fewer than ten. The CDR3 is CAISERQGIRNTIYF. CDR3 in DNA: TGTGCCATCAGTGAGAGACAGGGGATTAGGAACACCATATATTTT. The J gene is TRBJ1-3, the V gene TRBV10-3, with 8 bases aligning to TRBD1. Germline trimming cut 2 bases from V and 7 bases from J; bases unmatched to any gene: 7. Germline CDR1 and CDR2: ENHRY and SYGVKD. The length of the CDR3 is 15 residues.

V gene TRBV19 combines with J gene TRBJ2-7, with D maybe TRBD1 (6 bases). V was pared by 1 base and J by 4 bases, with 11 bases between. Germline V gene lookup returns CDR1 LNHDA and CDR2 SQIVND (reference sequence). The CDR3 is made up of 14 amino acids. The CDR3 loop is CASSIVGGEYEQYF. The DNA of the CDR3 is TGTGCCAGTAGTATAGTTGGGGGCGAGTACGAGCAGTACTTC.

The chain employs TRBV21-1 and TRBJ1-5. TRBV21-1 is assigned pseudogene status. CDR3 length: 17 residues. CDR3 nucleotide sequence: TGTGCCAGCAGCAAAGCGGTTGGACTCAGTAGCAATCAGCCCCAGCATTTT. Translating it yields CASSKAVGLSSNQPQHF.

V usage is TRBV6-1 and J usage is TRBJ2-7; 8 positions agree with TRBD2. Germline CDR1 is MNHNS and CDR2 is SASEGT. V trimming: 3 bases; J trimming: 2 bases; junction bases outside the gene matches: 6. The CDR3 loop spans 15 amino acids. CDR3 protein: CASSDPRGGTYEQYF. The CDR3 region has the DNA TGTGCCAGCAGTGACCCCCGGGGGGGCACCTACGAGCAGTACTTC.

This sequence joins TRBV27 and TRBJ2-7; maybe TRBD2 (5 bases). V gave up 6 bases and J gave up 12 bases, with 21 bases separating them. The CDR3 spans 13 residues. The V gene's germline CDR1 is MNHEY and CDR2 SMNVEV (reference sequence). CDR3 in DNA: TGTGCCAGCAGCGCTACGTCACCGCCGGGATCGTACTTC. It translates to CASSATSPPGSYF.

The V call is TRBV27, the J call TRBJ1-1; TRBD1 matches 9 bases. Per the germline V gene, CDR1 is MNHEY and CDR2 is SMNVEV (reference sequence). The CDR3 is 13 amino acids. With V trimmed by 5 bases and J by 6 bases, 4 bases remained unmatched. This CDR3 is CASSVDRGAEAFF. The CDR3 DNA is TGTGCCAGCAGTGTCGACAGGGGGGCTGAAGCTTTCTTT.

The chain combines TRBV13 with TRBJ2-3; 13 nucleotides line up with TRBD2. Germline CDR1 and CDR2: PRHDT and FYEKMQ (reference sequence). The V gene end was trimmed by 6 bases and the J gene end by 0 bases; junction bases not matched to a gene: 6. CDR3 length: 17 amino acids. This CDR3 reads CASSRLAGGPSTDTQYF. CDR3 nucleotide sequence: TGTGCCAGCAGTAGACTAGCGGGGGGACCGAGCACAGATACGCAGTATTTT.

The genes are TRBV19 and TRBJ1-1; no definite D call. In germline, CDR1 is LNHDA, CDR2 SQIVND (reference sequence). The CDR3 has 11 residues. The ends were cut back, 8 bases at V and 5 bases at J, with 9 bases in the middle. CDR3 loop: CASEGWTEAFF. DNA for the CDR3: TGTGCCAGTGAGGGCTGGACTGAAGCTTTCTTT. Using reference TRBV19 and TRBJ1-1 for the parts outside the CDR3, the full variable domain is DGGITQSPKYLFRKEGQNVTLSCEQNLNHDAMYWYRQDPGQGLRLIYYSQIVNDFQKGDIAEGYSVSREKKESFPLTVTSAQKNPTAFYLCASEGWTEAFFGQGTRLTVV.

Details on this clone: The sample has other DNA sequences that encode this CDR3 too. CDR3 coding DNA: TGTGCCAGCAGCGAAACAGGGGTAAACAATCAGCCCCAGCATTTT. This encodes CASSETGVNNQPQHF. V and J are TRBV2 and TRBJ1-5, with 7 bases matching TRBD1. Per germline, CDR1 SNHLY and CDR2 FYNNEI. This CDR3 contains 15 residues. V shed 6 bases and J 3 bases; nucleotides not matched to a gene: 8.

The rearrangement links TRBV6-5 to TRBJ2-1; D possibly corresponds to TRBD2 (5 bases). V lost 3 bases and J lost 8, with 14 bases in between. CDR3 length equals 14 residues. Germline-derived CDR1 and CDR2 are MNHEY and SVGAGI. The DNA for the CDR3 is TGTGCCAGCAGTTATTTGGCTAGCTCCCATGAGCAGTTCTTC. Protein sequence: CASSYLASSHEQFF.

CDR3 sequence: CASSLRGSNTGELFF. The CDR3 bases are TGTGCCAGCAGCCTCCGGGGGTCGAACACCGGGGAGCTGTTTTTT. The V call is TRBV7-8, the J call TRBJ2-2; D perhaps matches TRBD2 (6 bases). This CDR3 is built from 15 residues. Germline CDR1 reads SGHVS; CDR2 reads FQNEAQ. With 5 bases removed from V and 0 bases from J, the gap between germline ends came to 10 bases.

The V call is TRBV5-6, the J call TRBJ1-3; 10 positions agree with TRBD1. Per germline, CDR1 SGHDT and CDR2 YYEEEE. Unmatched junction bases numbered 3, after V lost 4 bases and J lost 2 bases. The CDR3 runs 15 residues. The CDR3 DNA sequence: TGTGCCAGCAGCGCGGGACAGGGGACTGGAAACACCATATATTTT. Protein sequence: CASSAGQGTGNTIYF.

The CDR3 loop reads CASSLGTALNYGYTF. CDR3 in DNA: TGTGCCAGCAGCCTAGGGACAGCACTCAACTATGGCTACACCTTC. V and J are TRBV7-9 and TRBJ1-2; 7 nucleotides match TRBD1. In germline, CDR1 is SEHNR, CDR2 FQNEAQ (reference sequence). The CDR3 sequence is 15 residues long. V gave up 5 bases and J gave up 2 bases; unmatched junction bases: 8.

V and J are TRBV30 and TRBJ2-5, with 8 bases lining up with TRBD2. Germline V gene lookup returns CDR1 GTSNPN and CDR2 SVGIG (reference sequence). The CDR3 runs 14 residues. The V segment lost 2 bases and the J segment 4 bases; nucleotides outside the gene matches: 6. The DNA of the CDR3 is TGTGCCTGGAGTCCCGGGGGGGGCCGAGAGACCCAGTACTTC. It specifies CAWSPGGGRETQYF.